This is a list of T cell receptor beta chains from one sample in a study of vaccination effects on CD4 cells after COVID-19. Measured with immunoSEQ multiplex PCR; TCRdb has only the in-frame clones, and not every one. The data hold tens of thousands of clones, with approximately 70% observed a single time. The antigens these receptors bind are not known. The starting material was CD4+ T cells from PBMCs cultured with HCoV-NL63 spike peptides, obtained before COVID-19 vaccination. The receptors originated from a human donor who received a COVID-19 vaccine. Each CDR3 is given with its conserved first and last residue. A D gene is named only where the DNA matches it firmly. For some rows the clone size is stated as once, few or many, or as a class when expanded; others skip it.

CDR3nt: TGTGCCAGCAGCGTAGGGTTGGGCGTGGTCAGGCGCGGCGCGGAGACCCAGTACTTC
CDR3aa: CASSVGLGVVRRGAETQYF
abundance: -
d_gene: -
v_gene: TRBV9
j_gene: TRBJ2-5

CDR3nt: TGTGCCAGCAGCGAGGGGACAGGATGGGGGGACGAGCAGTACTTC
CDR3aa: CASSEGTGWGDEQYF
abundance: -
d_gene: TRBD1
v_gene: TRBV3-1/TRBV3-2
j_gene: TRBJ2-7

CDR3nt: TGTGCCACCAGTGTTGGGGGCGACCTATACGAGCAGTACTTC
CDR3aa: CATSVGGDLYEQYF
abundance: -
d_gene: -
v_gene: TRBV24-1
j_gene: TRBJ2-7

CDR3nt: TGTGCCAGCAGTGATGCAGGGAGCTCCTATAATTCACCCCTCCACTTT
CDR3aa: CASSDAGSSYNSPLHF
abundance: few
d_gene: -
v_gene: TRBV25-1
j_gene: TRBJ1-6

CDR3nt: TGTGCCAGCAGTGACTCTGGGACAGCTACCACTGAAGCTTTCTTT
CDR3aa: CASSDSGTATTEAFF
abundance: -
d_gene: TRBD1
v_gene: TRBV6-4
j_gene: TRBJ1-1

CDR3nt: TGTGCCAGCAGGCTACAGGGGGCGGCTAATGAAAAACTGTTTTTT
CDR3aa: CASRLQGAANEKLFF
abundance: few
d_gene: TRBD1
v_gene: TRBV7-9
j_gene: TRBJ1-4

CDR3nt: TGTGCCAGCAGTTACGCATCAGCCTTCCGCTATGGCTACACCTTC
CDR3aa: CASSYASAFRYGYTF
abundance: -
d_gene: -
v_gene: TRBV6-2/TRBV6-3
j_gene: TRBJ1-2

CDR3nt: TGTGCCAGCAGCTTAACGACAGGGGGCACTGAAGCTTTCTTT
CDR3aa: CASSLTTGGTEAFF
abundance: once
d_gene: TRBD1
v_gene: TRBV11-2
j_gene: TRBJ1-1

CDR3nt: TGCGCCAGCAGCTTGCAGGGGGGATACACCGGGGAGCTGTTTTTT
CDR3aa: CASSLQGGYTGELFF
abundance: -
d_gene: -
v_gene: TRBV5-1
j_gene: TRBJ2-2

CDR3nt: TGCGCCAGCAGCGAACCTCGAGCGAACACTGAAGCTTTCTTT
CDR3aa: CASSEPRANTEAFF
abundance: few
d_gene: -
v_gene: TRBV5-1
j_gene: TRBJ1-1

CDR3nt: TGTGCCAGCGGATCTAGCGGGGGGGTGGAGACCCAGTACTTC
CDR3aa: CASGSSGGVETQYF
abundance: -
d_gene: TRBD2
v_gene: TRBV6-5
j_gene: TRBJ2-5

CDR3nt: TGTGCCAGCTCACTTCTACGGGCCGGACACCAAGAGACCCAGTACTTC
CDR3aa: CASSLLRAGHQETQYF
abundance: -
d_gene: -
v_gene: TRBV18
j_gene: TRBJ2-5

CDR3nt: TGTGCCAGCAGTGCTAGCGCCCTCACAGATACGCAGTATTTT
CDR3aa: CASSASALTDTQYF
abundance: -
d_gene: -
v_gene: TRBV6-4
j_gene: TRBJ2-3

CDR3nt: TGTGCCAGCAGCTTAGGTGGGGGGGTGGCGACAGATACGCAGTATTTT
CDR3aa: CASSLGGGVATDTQYF
abundance: -
d_gene: TRBD2
v_gene: TRBV7-9
j_gene: TRBJ2-3

CDR3nt: TGTGCCAGTAGTATACCGGGAACAGACGCGAGATATGGCTACACCTTC
CDR3aa: CASSIPGTDARYGYTF
abundance: -
d_gene: -
v_gene: TRBV19
j_gene: TRBJ1-2

CDR3nt: TGTGCCAGCAGCACTCGACTAGGAGTGTACAATGAGCAGTTCTTC
CDR3aa: CASSTRLGVYNEQFF
abundance: -
d_gene: -
v_gene: TRBV11-1
j_gene: TRBJ2-1

CDR3nt: TGTGCCAGCAGCCCTCTCTTTGAGGGACTAGCGGGGGGACGTAACTACGAGCAGTACTTC
CDR3aa: CASSPLFEGLAGGRNYEQYF
abundance: -
d_gene: TRBD2
v_gene: TRBV28
j_gene: TRBJ2-7

CDR3nt: TGCAGTGCTCTCCCGGATACGCAGTATTTT
CDR3aa: CSALPDTQYF
abundance: -
d_gene: -
v_gene: TRBV20-1
j_gene: TRBJ2-3

CDR3nt: TGTGCCAGCTCAGCGCCGATCGGGACAGGGGCCTTTTTGTGGTCACCCCTCCACTTT
CDR3aa: CASSAPIGTGAFLWSPLHF
abundance: -
d_gene: TRBD1
v_gene: TRBV18
j_gene: TRBJ1-6

CDR3nt: TGTGCCAGCTCACCGGGACAGAGAAATTCACCCCTCCACTTT
CDR3aa: CASSPGQRNSPLHF
abundance: -
d_gene: TRBD1
v_gene: TRBV18
j_gene: TRBJ1-6

CDR3nt: TGTGCCAGCAGTGAAACCACTAACACTGAAGCTTTCTTT
CDR3aa: CASSETTNTEAFF
abundance: -
d_gene: -
v_gene: TRBV6-1
j_gene: TRBJ1-1

CDR3nt: TGTGCCAGCAGTTTTCTCGGAACGGAGACCCAGTACTTC
CDR3aa: CASSFLGTETQYF
abundance: -
d_gene: -
v_gene: TRBV27
j_gene: TRBJ2-5

CDR3nt: TGCAGCGTTGAAGATCGCAGGGGCCCTAATGAAAAACTGTTTTTT
CDR3aa: CSVEDRRGPNEKLFF
abundance: once
d_gene: -
v_gene: TRBV29-1
j_gene: TRBJ1-4

CDR3nt: TGTGCCAGCAGTTACTCGAGGTACCAGCCCCAAGAGACCCAGTACTTC
CDR3aa: CASSYSRYQPQETQYF
abundance: -
d_gene: -
v_gene: TRBV6-5
j_gene: TRBJ2-5

CDR3nt: TGTGCCATCATGGACAGGTCGAACACCGGGGAGCTGTTTTTT
CDR3aa: CAIMDRSNTGELFF
abundance: once
d_gene: TRBD1
v_gene: TRBV6-5
j_gene: TRBJ2-2

CDR3nt: TGCGCCAGCCACCCAGGGGTCATGAACACTGAAGCTTTCTTT
CDR3aa: CASHPGVMNTEAFF
abundance: -
d_gene: -
v_gene: TRBV5-1
j_gene: TRBJ1-1

CDR3nt: TGTGCCAGCAGCTTGGCAATTCTAGCGGGGGACTCCCAAGAGACCCAGTACTTC
CDR3aa: CASSLAILAGDSQETQYF
abundance: -
d_gene: TRBD2
v_gene: TRBV5-4
j_gene: TRBJ2-5

CDR3nt: TGTGCCTGGAGTGTCCCAGGGGCCTCTGAAGCTTTCTTT
CDR3aa: CAWSVPGASEAFF
abundance: -
d_gene: -
v_gene: TRBV30
j_gene: TRBJ1-1

CDR3nt: TGCGCCAGCAGCTTGCAATTGCGGGGGGACCAAGAGGAGTTCTTC
CDR3aa: CASSLQLRGDQEEFF
abundance: -
d_gene: TRBD2
v_gene: TRBV5-1
j_gene: TRBJ2-1

CDR3nt: TGTGCCAGCCTCACAGACCAATTTACAGGGGAATATGGCTACACCTTC
CDR3aa: CASLTDQFTGEYGYTF
abundance: -
d_gene: TRBD1
v_gene: TRBV2
j_gene: TRBJ1-2

CDR3nt: TGTGCCAGCACCCTAAGACCTCAGGGGACTTTGAACACTGAAGCTTTCTTT
CDR3aa: CASTLRPQGTLNTEAFF
abundance: -
d_gene: -
v_gene: TRBV7-2
j_gene: TRBJ1-1

CDR3nt: TGTGCCAGCAGCTTGGGACTAGCGGGCTCCACCGGGGAGCTGTTTTTT
CDR3aa: CASSLGLAGSTGELFF
abundance: -
d_gene: TRBD2
v_gene: TRBV5-5
j_gene: TRBJ2-2

CDR3nt: TGTGCCAGCAGCCAAGATAATAGCGGGAGGTACGAGCAGTACTTC
CDR3aa: CASSQDNSGRYEQYF
abundance: -
d_gene: TRBD2
v_gene: TRBV4-2
j_gene: TRBJ2-7

CDR3nt: TGTGCCAGCAGCTTTGGACTAGCGGGGCCCGGGGAGCTGTTTTTT
CDR3aa: CASSFGLAGPGELFF
abundance: -
d_gene: TRBD2
v_gene: TRBV7-9
j_gene: TRBJ2-2

CDR3nt: TGCGCCAGCAGTCCAGCTGGTTACTACGAGCAGTACTTC
CDR3aa: CASSPAGYYEQYF
abundance: -
d_gene: -
v_gene: TRBV10-1
j_gene: TRBJ2-7

CDR3nt: TGTGCCAGCAGTGAAGGGGGGGGAAGAACCTACAATGAGCAGTTCTTC
CDR3aa: CASSEGGGRTYNEQFF
abundance: -
d_gene: TRBD2
v_gene: TRBV6-1
j_gene: TRBJ2-1

CDR3nt: TGTGCCAGCAGTGAAGGGGGACCCCAGCATTTT
CDR3aa: CASSEGGPQHF
abundance: -
d_gene: -
v_gene: TRBV2
j_gene: TRBJ1-5

CDR3nt: TGTGCCAGTAGTACGGGACAGGCCCAAGAGACCCAGTACTTC
CDR3aa: CASSTGQAQETQYF
abundance: -
d_gene: TRBD1
v_gene: TRBV19
j_gene: TRBJ2-5

CDR3nt: TGTGCCAGCAGTTTTACGGGATACCAAGAGACCCAGTACTTC
CDR3aa: CASSFTGYQETQYF
abundance: -
d_gene: -
v_gene: TRBV6-5
j_gene: TRBJ2-5

CDR3nt: TGTGACGTGACAGGACGGAGTGGCTATGACACCTTC
CDR3aa: CDVTGRSGYDTF
abundance: few
d_gene: -
v_gene: TRBV7-9
j_gene: TRBJ1-2

CDR3nt: TGTGCCAGCAGCCAACGTCGGGTCGGGGGCTCTGGGGCCAACGTCCTGACTTTC
CDR3aa: CASSQRRVGGSGANVLTF
abundance: -
d_gene: -
v_gene: TRBV4-2
j_gene: TRBJ2-6

CDR3nt: TGTGCCAGCAGTTTTCTCCGGGGGCTGGAGCGACTAGTGAGTTATGAGCAGTTCTTC
CDR3aa: CASSFLRGLERLVSYEQFF
abundance: -
d_gene: -
v_gene: TRBV13
j_gene: TRBJ2-1

CDR3nt: TGTGCCAGCAGCGCCGGGACTAGCGGGAGGGTAGATGAGCAGTTCTTC
CDR3aa: CASSAGTSGRVDEQFF
abundance: -
d_gene: TRBD2
v_gene: TRBV7-7
j_gene: TRBJ2-1